A selection of T cell receptor beta chains follows, all from one sample in a study of blood T cell repertoires in COVID-19. Assay: immunoSEQ multiplex PCR; the TCRdb copy retains only in-frame clones and omits some. The table lists 100,000 or so clones, 88% of them singletons. Sequencing was carried out using peripheral blood. Every receptor here comes from a woman in her sixties with acute or convalescent COVID-19. The CDR3 runs from the conserved cysteine through the conserved F or W. The order of the fields is D gene, J gene, V gene, clone size, CDR3 protein, CDR3 DNA. D genes are given only for firm matches. Only part of the rows carry a size: once, few, many, or a class if the clone is expanded.

NA TRBJ1-1 TRBV6-6 NA CASSYLGGGDTEAFF TGTGCCAGCAGTTACCTGGGGGGGGGTGACACTGAAGCTTTCTTT
NA TRBJ2-3 TRBV28 NA CASSLLVPTDTQYF TGTGCCAGCAGTTTACTAGTTCCAACAGATACGCAGTATTTT
NA TRBJ1-2 TRBV30 few CAWSTRYSIYGYTF TGTGCCTGGAGTACAAGGTACAGCATCTATGGCTACACCTTC
NA TRBJ1-3 TRBV4-1 NA CASSHREGNTIYF TGCGCCAGCAGCCACCGGGAAGGAAACACCATATATTTT
TRBD2 TRBJ2-1 TRBV5-1 NA CASSLEGLDEQFF TGCGCCAGCAGCTTGGAGGGACTAGATGAGCAGTTCTTC
TRBD1 TRBJ2-1 TRBV19 NA CASKLGQGAGEQFF TGTGCCAGTAAGTTGGGACAGGGGGCAGGTGAGCAGTTCTTC
NA TRBJ2-3 TRBV28 NA CASSLYPQGDTQYF TGTGCCAGCAGTTTATATCCGCAGGGAGATACGCAGTATTTT
NA TRBJ2-1 TRBV19 NA CASSMGRSGGIPYNEQFF TGTGCCAGTAGTATGGGTCGTTCTGGCGGGATCCCCTACAATGAGCAGTTCTTC
NA TRBJ2-3 TRBV4-1 NA CASSPEGLDTQYF TGCGCCAGCAGCCCGGAGGGCCTAGATACGCAGTATTTT
NA TRBJ1-1 TRBV12-5 NA CASAVSHNTEAFF TGTGCTAGTGCGGTAAGTCATAACACTGAAGCTTTCTTT
TRBD2 TRBJ2-1 TRBV15 once CATSKKGLAGTEQFF TGTGCCACCAGCAAAAAGGGACTAGCGGGTACGGAGCAGTTCTTC
NA TRBJ1-1 TRBV28 NA CASKPSGAEAFF TGTGCCAGCAAACCTAGCGGGGCTGAAGCTTTCTTT
NA TRBJ2-2 TRBV7-3 once CASSLTSGNTGELFF TGTGCCAGCAGCTTAACTAGCGGGAACACCGGGGAGCTGTTTTTT
NA TRBJ1-5 TRBV28 NA CASSFRAFNQPQHF TGTGCCAGCAGTTTTAGAGCCTTCAATCAGCCCCAGCATTTT
NA TRBJ1-4 TRBV5-1 NA CASSYRARNEKLFF TGCGCCAGCAGCTACAGGGCCCGGAATGAAAAACTGTTTTTT
NA TRBJ2-6 TRBV11-3 NA CASSLEHSGANVLTF TGTGCCAGCAGCTTAGAACACTCTGGGGCCAACGTCCTGACTTTC
NA TRBJ1-6 TRBV30 NA CAWSQGGPNGDSPLHF TGTGCCTGGAGTCAGGGTGGTCCGAATGGGGATTCACCCCTCCACTTT
NA TRBJ1-6 TRBV14 NA CASSQEGILGSPLHF TGTGCCAGCAGCCAAGAAGGCATCCTCGGGTCACCCCTCCACTTT
NA TRBJ2-6 TRBV7-2 NA CASSLDTGANVLTF TGTGCCAGCAGCTTAGACACTGGGGCCAACGTCCTGACTTTC
TRBD1 TRBJ2-7 TRBV29-1 few CSVEGTGGAEQYF TGCAGCGTTGAAGGGACAGGGGGCGCCGAGCAGTACTTC
NA TRBJ1-2 TRBV4-1 NA CASSPSGTYYGYTF TGCGCCAGCAGTCCTTCCGGGACATACTATGGCTACACCTTC
TRBD2 TRBJ2-1 TRBV11-1 NA CASSLATELAGNEFF TGTGCCAGCAGCTTAGCAACGGAACTAGCGGGAAATGAGTTCTTC
TRBD1 TRBJ2-7 TRBV5-1 NA CASSLGQGASEQYF TGCGCCAGCAGCTTGGGACAGGGGGCGAGCGAGCAGTACTTC
NA TRBJ1-4 TRBV7-9 NA CASSLAVQEKLFF TGTGCCAGCAGCTTAGCTGTTCAGGAAAAACTGTTTTTT
NA TRBJ1-2 TRBV6-6 NA CASSYSETEPTGYTF TGTGCCAGCAGTTACTCGGAGACAGAGCCTACAGGCTACACCTTC
TRBD1 TRBJ1-5 TRBV4-2 NA CASSPRAGTGNQPQHF TGTGCCAGCAGCCCTCGAGCCGGGACAGGGAATCAGCCCCAGCATTTT
TRBD1 TRBJ2-2 TRBV29-1 NA CSVGPSPGQVNTGELFF TGCAGCGTTGGTCCTTCCCCGGGACAGGTCAACACCGGGGAGCTGTTTTTT
NA TRBJ2-5 TRBV7-7 NA CASSLAPRGAQYF TGTGCTAGCAGCTTAGCCCCCCGAGGAGCCCAGTACTTC
NA TRBJ1-5 TRBV20-1 NA CSASVGADQPQHF TGCAGTGCTAGTGTGGGGGCAGATCAGCCCCAGCATTTT
TRBD2 TRBJ2-4 TRBV5-1 NA CASSPGTSGALAKNIQYF TGCGCCAGCAGCCCCGGGACTAGCGGTGCCTTAGCCAAAAACATTCAGTACTTC
NA TRBJ1-5 TRBV7-2 NA CASSVRSNQPQHF TGTGCCAGCAGCGTGAGGAGCAATCAGCCCCAGCATTTT
TRBD1 TRBJ1-4 TRBV2 NA CASRLTGVGEKLFF TGTGCCAGCAGGCTTACAGGGGTGGGTGAAAAACTGTTTTTT
TRBD2 TRBJ2-1 TRBV9 NA CASSALAGGGNEQFF TGTGCCAGCAGCGCTCTAGCGGGAGGGGGCAATGAGCAGTTCTTC
NA TRBJ1-1 TRBV7-9 few CASSPGYEAVAFF TGTGCCAGCAGCCCCGGGTATGAAGCCGTTGCTTTCTTT
TRBD2 TRBJ2-7 TRBV3-1/TRBV3-2 once CASSQGSGSRSFTYEQYF TGTGCCAGCAGCCAAGGTAGCGGGTCCCGGTCTTTCACGTACGAGCAGTACTTC
TRBD2 TRBJ2-1 TRBV30 NA CAWRRGGTREDNEQFF TGTGCCTGGAGGCGCGGGGGGACTAGGGAAGACAATGAGCAGTTCTTC
NA TRBJ2-1 TRBV19 few CASSRQTSSYNEQFF TGTGCCAGTAGTAGACAGACGAGCTCCTACAATGAGCAGTTCTTC
NA TRBJ1-1 TRBV28 NA CASRATGWSVNTEAFF TGTGCCAGCAGGGCGACGGGGTGGTCCGTTAACACTGAAGCTTTCTTT
TRBD1 TRBJ1-2 TRBV6-5 NA CASSYADRRLNGYTF TGTGCCAGCAGTTACGCGGACAGGCGATTAAATGGCTACACCTTC
NA TRBJ1-6 TRBV28 NA CASSPGQTNSPLHF TGTGCCAGCAGCCCCGGACAGACTAATTCACCCCTCCACTTT
TRBD1 TRBJ1-1 TRBV5-4 NA CASSPGQGTGGTRRTEAFF TGTGCCAGCAGCCCGGGACAGGGGACAGGGGGCACCAGGCGCACTGAAGCTTTCTTT
TRBD1 TRBJ1-2 TRBV6-5 NA CASSYRGTGLAYGYTF TGTGCCAGCAGTTATCGCGGGACAGGACTCGCCTATGGCTACACCTTC
NA TRBJ2-3 TRBV7-2 once CASSLAATTNTDTQYF TGTGCCAGCAGCTTAGCAGCGACTACTAACACAGATACGCAGTATTTT
NA TRBJ2-1 TRBV10-2 NA CASSDPGLAAEEQFF TGCGCCAGCAGTGACCCGGGACTGGCCGCCGAGGAGCAGTTCTTC
NA TRBJ1-6 TRBV7-8 NA CASSFGQHNSPLHF TGTGCCAGCAGCTTTGGGCAGCATAATTCACCCCTCCACTTT
NA TRBJ2-5 TRBV12-3/TRBV12-4 NA CASSTQLLAQYF TGTGCCAGCAGTACCCAGTTGCTGGCCCAGTACTTC
NA TRBJ2-4 TRBV28 NA CASSFLAKNIQYF TGTGCCAGCAGTTTTCTAGCCAAAAACATTCAGTACTTC
TRBD2 TRBJ2-5 TRBV10-1 NA CASSEGLASNQETQYF TGCGCCAGCAGTGAAGGACTAGCGTCTAACCAAGAGACCCAGTACTTC